One sample yielded the 12 T cell receptor beta chains listed below, sequenced in a study of blood T cell repertoires in COVID-19. The assay was immunoSEQ multiplex PCR, and TCRdb's table has in-frame clones only and misses some. There are about 300,000 clones in the sample; roughly 91% occur only once, and about 2% lies in the top ten. What was sequenced was peripheral blood. The receptors originated from a young woman with COVID-19, enrolled during active disease.

This rearrangement joins TRBV7-9 to TRBJ1-2, with a weak D call TRBD1 (5 bases). Deletions cut 5 bases from V and 8 bases from J, with 18 bases between. The CDR3 extends over 14 amino acids. CDR1 and CDR2 from the germline V gene are SEHNR and FQNEAQ (reference sequence). CDR3 residues: CASSLTGVSEGYTF. The CDR3, as DNA: TGTGCCAGCAGCCTCACGGGGGTATCGGAAGGCTACACCTTC.

This chain uses TRBV15 with TRBJ1-2, with a possible D match to TRBD1 (5 bases). The CDR3 runs to 15 residues. Trimming removed 0 bases from V and 2 bases from J, with 10 bases in between. In germline, CDR1 is LNHNV, CDR2 YYDKDF (reference sequence). The CDR3 DNA sequence: TGTGCCACCAGCAGAGATGCTGCAGGGAACTATGGCTACACCTTC. It is translated as CATSRDAAGNYGYTF.

The V and J genes are TRBV13 and TRBJ1-2; the D gene is possibly TRBD1 (5 bases). From germline, CDR1 is PRHDT and CDR2 FYEKMQ (reference sequence). CDR3 size: 12 residues. The V end lost 6 bases, the J end lost 7 bases, and 12 bases lay between the germline ends. CDR3 loop: CASRGAQGGYTF. The CDR3 DNA sequence: TGTGCCAGCAGAGGGGCCCAGGGTGGCTACACCTTC.

The chain recombines TRBV25-1 with TRBJ1-6; 7 nucleotides line up with TRBD1. The CDR3 consists of 15 residues. CDR1 is MGHDK, CDR2 SYGVNS, per germline. The trim removed 6 bases at V and 7 bases at J, leaving 9 bases unmatched. The CDR3 region has the DNA TGTGCCAGCAGGCGTGGGGACAGCCCAAATTCACCCCTCCACTTT. Translation gives CASRRGDSPNSPLHF.

The rearrangement joins TRBV19 to TRBJ1-5; D is unresolved. This CDR3 is 13 amino acids long. Germline-derived CDR1 and CDR2 are LNHDA and SQIVND (reference sequence). V lost 3 bases and J 5 bases, leaving 8 bases between the germline ends. CDR3 nucleotides: TGTGCCAGTAGTATTCAGGTAGATCAGCCCCAGCATTTT. Residues: CASSIQVDQPQHF.

Of note for this clone: Within the sample, other DNA sequences also encode this same CDR3. This rearrangement joins TRBV28 to TRBJ1-2, with D maybe TRBD1 (6 bases). The V gene lost 5 bases and the J gene lost 5 bases, with 6 bases spanning the gap. The CDR3 is made up of 11 amino acids. Germline V gene sequence: CDR1 MDHEN, CDR2 SYDVKM. The chain's CDR3 is CASSQGYGYTF. The CDR3 DNA reads as TGTGCCAGCAGTCAGGGGTATGGCTACACCTTC.

The rearrangement joins TRBV7-2 to TRBJ2-1, with TRBD1 matching 9 bases. V was pared by 1 base and J by 4 bases, with 5 bases of the junction left unmatched. The CDR3 runs to 16 residues. Germline V gives CDR1 SGHTA, CDR2 FQGNSA. CDR3 sequence (DNA): TGTGCCAGCAGCTTAGAAGGGACAGGGTCGTACAATGAGCAGTTCTTC. Residues: CASSLEGTGSYNEQFF.

The J gene is TRBJ1-2, the V gene TRBV28; 9 nucleotides line up with TRBD1. The trim removed 2 bases at V and 4 bases at J, leaving 2 bases unmatched. The CDR3 loop spans 14 amino acids. Germline CDR1 reads MDHEN; CDR2 reads SYDVKM. Here the CDR3 reads CASSLGTGTYGYTF. In nucleotides, the CDR3 is TGTGCCAGCAGTTTAGGGACAGGGACCTATGGCTACACCTTC.

This clone has just one count. V usage is TRBV7-6 and J usage is TRBJ2-1; TRBD2 might be the D (5 bases). The CDR3 consists of 13 residues. Trimming took off 2 bases at V and 7 bases at J, with 9 bases between the two ends. CDR1 and CDR2 from the germline V gene are SGHVS and FNYEAQ. For the CDR3, the DNA is TGTGCCAGCAGCTTATCCGGGAATAATGAGCAGTTCTTC. Translating gives CASSLSGNNEQFF.

The chain employs TRBV4-1 and TRBJ2-5, with 9 bases identical to TRBD2. The CDR3 loop spans 16 amino acids. Trimming at V came to 0 bases and at J to 5 bases, leaving 7 bases not matched to a gene. CDR1 is MGHRA, CDR2 YSYEKL, per germline. CDR3 amino acids: CASSQDRRGGMETQYF. The CDR3 DNA reads TGCGCCAGCAGCCAAGATCGGCGGGGGGGGATGGAGACCCAGTACTTC.

The CDR3 reads CASTFRGAPYNEQFF. Written as DNA, the CDR3 is TGTGCCAGCACCTTCCGGGGGGCCCCCTACAATGAGCAGTTCTTC. The chain has TRBV7-9 and TRBJ2-1, with a weak D call TRBD2 (7 bases). The CDR3 extends over 15 amino acids. V was cut by 7 bases and J by 2 bases, with 15 bases left in between. The germline CDR1 and CDR2 sequences are SEHNR and FQNEAQ (reference sequence).

The chain links TRBV11-2 to TRBJ1-6, with TRBD1 identical over 8 bases. CDR1 and CDR2 (germline): SGHAT, FQNNGV. V was pared by 1 base and J by 9 bases, with 8 bases of the junction left unmatched. The CDR3 is 16 amino acids. In DNA form, the CDR3 reads TGTGCCAGCAGCTTAGGACAGGGGTTAGGAAGTTCACCCCTCCACTTT. It translates to CASSLGQGLGSSPLHF.